Listed here are 2 T cell receptor beta chains from one sample, sequenced in a study of T cell changes during pregnancy in multiple sclerosis (dated by TCRdb to about 2019). The library was produced with the immunoSEQ multiplex PCR assay. As stored in TCRdb, this immuneACCESS dataset retains in-frame rearrangements with V and J assigned. A fraction of the clones does not appear; measured against another copy, unresolved V genes explain less than half of the discrepancy, and the remainder lacks a known reason. The sample has around 88,000 clones on record, around 94% of them singletons. Of the sample, under 3% is held by the ten largest clones. Sample: peripheral blood, taken in the first trimester of pregnancy. These receptors came from a female donor with multiple sclerosis, enrolled in a pregnancy study.

This chain links TRBV27 with TRBJ1-1, with D unclear. The CDR3 is 15 residues long. The germline gives CDR1 MNHEY, CDR2 SMNVEV (reference sequence). V was pared by 4 bases and J by 2 bases, with 14 bases between. DNA for the CDR3: TGTGCCAGCAGTTCATCTTTCGGGGTTAACACTGAAGCTTTCTTT. Protein sequence: CASSSSFGVNTEAFF.

With regard to this clone: One junction end does not reproduce the germline sequence, and a read error may be involved. This CDR3 is also generated by other DNA sequences in the sample. This chain joins TRBV5-6 and TRBJ2-7, with 10 nucleotides matching TRBD2. This CDR3 is 16 amino acids long. The V gene's germline CDR1 is SGHDT and CDR2 YYEEEE. The DNA of the CDR3 is TGTGCCAGCAGTTTGGTTCCCAGCGGGAGGGCCGTTAGGCAGTACTTC. The encoded protein is CASSLVPSGRAVRQYF.